One and the same sample provided the 27 T cell receptor beta chains below, sequenced in a study of PD-L1 blockade in urothelial cancer (dated by TCRdb to 2016 to 2017). Library preparation employed the immunoSEQ multiplex PCR assay. This immuneACCESS table, as held by TCRdb, lists in-frame sequences with V and J called but not all clones. Of the missing ones, under half trace to an unresolved V gene in checked studies; the others have no known cause. The sample records around 100,000 clones, about 90% of which are singletons. Jointly, the top ten make up around 0.92% of the sample. This material consisted of PBMCs, taken around atezolizumab (anti-PD-L1) treatment. These receptors were collected from a woman older than 75 with urothelial cancer.

The CDR3, as DNA: TGTGCCAGCAGCCTGCATAGAAACAGAAATGAAAAACTGTTTTTT. This gives the protein CASSLHRNRNEKLFF. The chain employs TRBV6-5 and TRBJ1-4, with D hard to call. Germline-derived CDR1 and CDR2 are MNHEY and SVGAGI. The V end lost 6 bases, the J end lost 5 bases, and 16 bases lay between the germline ends. This CDR3 has 15 residues.

The chain combines TRBV14 with TRBJ2-3; 8 bases align to TRBD1. This CDR3 is built from 15 residues. Germline values: CDR1 SGHDN, CDR2 FVKESK. With 3 bases clipped from V and 6 bases from J, the junction kept 8 bases outside the gene matches. CDR3 region: CASSQGFQGADTQYF. The DNA of the CDR3 is TGTGCCAGCAGCCAGGGATTCCAGGGGGCGGATACGCAGTATTTT.

This sequence joins TRBV5-4 and TRBJ2-5, with a possible D match to TRBD1 (5 bases). Germline V gene lookup returns CDR1 SGHNT and CDR2 YYREEE (reference sequence). This CDR3 has 13 residues. V was shortened by 3 bases and J by 1 base, with 7 bases between the two germline ends. This chain's CDR3 is CASSSTGQETQYF. The CDR3 DNA reads TGTGCCAGCAGCTCCACAGGCCAAGAGACCCAGTACTTC.

The chain carries TRBV9 and TRBJ2-1; 11 bases map to TRBD2. The V segment lost 4 bases and the J segment 3 bases; nucleotides outside the gene matches: 6. The CDR3 runs to 16 residues. Germline V gene data show CDR1 as SGDLS and CDR2 as YYNGEE. CDR3 sequence (DNA): TGTGCCAGCAGCCCCCGACTAGCGGGAAACTACAATGAGCAGTTCTTC. This codes for CASSPRLAGNYNEQFF.

The V and J genes are TRBV30 and TRBJ2-5, with 12 bases that match TRBD1. Per the germline V gene, CDR1 is GTSNPN and CDR2 is SVGIG (reference sequence). V lost 5 bases and J lost 5; bases outside the gene matches: 6. The CDR3 contains 14 residues. CDR3 sequence reads: CAWGGQGARETQYF. The CDR3 DNA reads as TGTGCCTGGGGGGGACAGGGGGCGAGGGAGACCCAGTACTTC.

This chain joins TRBV28 and TRBJ2-7; TRBD2 matches at 7 bases. V trimming: 7 bases; J trimming: 5 bases; junction bases outside the gene matches: 14. The CDR3 contains 15 residues. CDR1 is MDHEN, CDR2 SYDVKM, per germline. CDR3 loop: CASIFSGRLRDEQYF. DNA for the CDR3: TGTGCCAGCATCTTTAGCGGGCGCCTTCGGGACGAGCAGTACTTC.

The chain combines TRBV11-2 with TRBJ1-2; 8 bases match TRBD1. V trimming: 5 bases; J trimming: 7 bases; junction bases outside the gene matches: 6. The CDR3 has 13 amino acids. CDR1 is SGHAT and CDR2 is FQNNGV in the germline V gene. In nucleotides, the CDR3 is TGTGCCAGCAGCCAAGACAGGGGTATTGGCTACACCTTC. This translates into CASSQDRGIGYTF.

CDR3 amino acids: CASSSTLAGAYEQYF. The CDR3 DNA sequence: TGTGCCAGCAGCTCCACCCTAGCGGGAGCCTACGAGCAGTACTTC. The chain recombines TRBV7-8 with TRBJ2-7; 10 bases match TRBD2. Losses at the gene ends were 4 bases for V and 2 bases for J; bases not matched to a gene: 5. The germline V gene has CDR1 SGHVS and CDR2 FQNEAQ. The CDR3 has 15 residues.

The chain is built from TRBV10-1 and TRBJ2-3; tentative D call: TRBD1 (6 bases). Trimming stripped 5 bases from V and 6 bases from J, with 12 bases between. The CDR3 runs to 13 residues. Per the germline V gene, CDR1 is WNHNN and CDR2 is SYGVQD (reference sequence). CDR3 nucleotide sequence: TGCGCCAGCAGTAACAGGGATCCGGATACGCAGTATTTT. This codes for CASSNRDPDTQYF.

The chain links TRBV6-4 to TRBJ2-6; D ambiguous. This CDR3 has 14 amino acids. The germline gives CDR1 MRHNA, CDR2 SNTAGT. Deletions cut 3 bases from V and 1 base from J, with 4 bases between. The CDR3 DNA sequence: TGTGCCAGCAGTGAATTATCTGGGGCCAACGTCCTGACTTTC. Protein sequence: CASSELSGANVLTF.

CDR3 sequence (DNA): TGTGCCAGCAGCCCCCCTGGGGCGGAACAAGAGACCCAGTACTTC. This gives the protein CASSPPGAEQETQYF. This chain uses TRBV4-2 with TRBJ2-5, with D possibly matching TRBD1 (5 bases). The CDR3 consists of 15 residues. Between the trimmed V and J ends, which lost 4 bases and 2 bases, there was a span of 14 bases. Germline V gives CDR1 LGHNA, CDR2 YNFKEQ.

The rearrangement joins TRBV27 to TRBJ2-7, with 7 bases that match TRBD2. V was clipped by 4 bases and J by 3 bases; unmatched bases: 6. The CDR3 is 14 residues long. Germline assignment: CDR1 MNHEY and CDR2 SMNVEV (reference sequence). Here the CDR3 DNA reads TGTGCCAGCAGTTCCCCGGCTAGCGGCTACGAGCAGTACTTC. It codes for CASSSPASGYEQYF.

The chain uses TRBV4-1 and TRBJ2-1, with 8 nucleotides matching TRBD1. The length of the CDR3 is 19 residues. Germline CDR1 MGHRA, CDR2 YSYEKL. Trimming at V came to 0 bases and at J to 0 bases, leaving 10 bases not matched to a gene. The CDR3 coding sequence is TGCGCCAGCAGCCAAGATGGGAAGGACAGGGCGGACTCCTACAATGAGCAGTTCTTC. Translating it yields CASSQDGKDRADSYNEQFF.

CDR3 sequence: CASSAAGNTGELFF. DNA for the CDR3: TGCGCCAGCAGTGCGGCAGGGAACACCGGGGAGCTGTTTTTT. This sequence joins TRBV10-1 and TRBJ2-2; D is unresolved. Germline V gene sequence: CDR1 WNHNN, CDR2 SYGVQD (reference sequence). The CDR3 runs 14 residues. Trimming took 4 bases from V and 1 from J, leaving 7 bases between them.

In this sample, this clone turned up once. The J gene is TRBJ2-7, the V gene TRBV28, with 9 nucleotides matching TRBD1. The germline gives CDR1 MDHEN, CDR2 SYDVKM. The J segment lost 6 bases and the V segment lost 5 bases, leaving 8 bases of the junction unmatched. CDR3 length equals 14 residues. The CDR3 sequence is CASSTGQGVGEQYF. CDR3 DNA: TGTGCCAGCAGTACGGGACAGGGTGTGGGCGAGCAGTACTTC.

The V call is TRBV28, the J call TRBJ2-3, with TRBD2 identical over 14 bases. In germline, CDR1 is MDHEN, CDR2 SYDVKM. CDR3 length: 16 amino acids. V shed 6 bases and J 6 bases; nucleotides not matched to a gene: 8. Written as DNA, the CDR3 is TGTGCCAGCAGCTCCGGGACTAGCGGGAGAGTGGATACGCAGTATTTT. Amino acids: CASSSGTSGRVDTQYF.

J is TRBJ1-2 and V is TRBV5-4, with 9 bases fitting TRBD1. This CDR3 region has 14 residues. V was clipped by 0 bases and J by 6 bases; unmatched bases: 3. From germline, CDR1 is SGHNT and CDR2 YYREEE (reference sequence). Here the CDR3 DNA reads TGTGCCAGCAGCTTGGATGGGACAGGGAATGGCTACACCTTC. Amino acids: CASSLDGTGNGYTF.

The rearrangement joins TRBV19 to TRBJ1-5, with D unresolved. The V gene's germline CDR1 is LNHDA and CDR2 SQIVND (reference sequence). Trimming pared 5 bases from V and 0 bases from J, leaving 8 bases between. There are 14 residues in the CDR3. This CDR3 is CASSRGNSNQPQHF. For the CDR3, the DNA is TGTGCCAGTAGTCGCGGCAATAGCAATCAGCCCCAGCATTTT.

This chain uses TRBV9 with TRBJ2-3; the match to TRBD1 covers 7 bases. J lost 1 base, V lost 4 bases, and 6 bases had no gene match. This CDR3 spans 15 amino acids. Germline CDR1 and CDR2: SGDLS and YYNGEE. The CDR3 reads CASSKQGVRTDTQYF. The CDR3 bases are TGTGCCAGCAGCAAGCAGGGGGTGCGCACAGATACGCAGTATTTT.

The chain joins TRBV27 to TRBJ2-7; TRBD1 matches at 7 bases. The CDR3 contains 18 residues. The trim removed 6 bases at V and 7 bases at J, leaving 24 bases unmatched. Germline V lookup: CDR1 MNHEY, CDR2 SMNVEV (reference sequence). The CDR3 DNA reads TGTGCCAGCAGCCTACATAGTCTCAAACCGGGACAGCTCATGGAGCAGTACTTC. Translation: CASSLHSLKPGQLMEQYF.

V gene TRBV9 combines with J gene TRBJ1-1, with a possible D match to TRBD1 (6 bases). Germline V gene lookup returns CDR1 SGDLS and CDR2 YYNGEE. CDR3 length equals 15 residues. Trimming shortened V by 0 bases and J by 1 base, and 10 bases separated the two germline ends. CDR3 protein: CASSVEDRRNTEAFF. In nucleotides, the CDR3 is TGTGCCAGCAGCGTAGAAGACAGGAGGAACACTGAAGCTTTCTTT. Supplemented by reference TRBV9 and TRBJ1-1, the full variable domain reads DSGVTQTPKHLITATGQRVTLRCSPRSGDLSVYWYQQSLDQGLQFLIQYYNGEERAKGNILERFSAQQFPDLHSELNLSSLELGDSALYFCASSVEDRRNTEAFFGQGTRLTVV.

This rearrangement joins TRBV5-1 to TRBJ2-3, with D possibly TRBD1 on 6 matching bases. Deletions cut 0 bases from V and 5 bases from J, with 10 bases between. Germline V gene lookup returns CDR1 SGHRS and CDR2 YFSETQ. The CDR3 contains 14 residues. Written as DNA, the CDR3 is TGCGCCAGCAGCTTGGGACAGGTCAAAGATACGCAGTATTTT. Amino acids: CASSLGQVKDTQYF.

The V call is TRBV27, the J call TRBJ2-3, with D possibly matching TRBD2 (5 bases). V was clipped by 1 base and J by 5 bases, with 7 bases between them. This CDR3 has 13 amino acids. Germline V lookup: CDR1 MNHEY, CDR2 SMNVEV (reference sequence). The CDR3: CASSLWRLDTQYF. DNA for the CDR3: TGTGCCAGCAGTTTATGGAGGCTAGATACGCAGTATTTT.

The chain uses TRBV27 and TRBJ2-5; 7 bases agree with TRBD2. This CDR3 region has 18 residues. Germline values: CDR1 MNHEY, CDR2 SMNVEV (reference sequence). After removal of 7 bases from V and 5 bases from J, the junction contained 22 bases not matched to a gene. This chain's CDR3 is CASNTQGGTGGSRETQYF. The CDR3 DNA sequence: TGTGCCAGCAACACCCAAGGTGGGACGGGCGGGAGTAGGGAGACCCAGTACTTC.

CDR3 in DNA: TGTGCCAGCAGTTCGGGACAGGGTATTTACTATGGCTACACCTTC. Translating gives CASSSGQGIYYGYTF. The gene calls are TRBV28 and TRBJ1-2, with 9 bases lining up with TRBD1. The CDR3 sequence is 15 residues long. Germline V gene lookup returns CDR1 MDHEN and CDR2 SYDVKM. The V segment lost 4 bases and the J segment 3 bases; nucleotides outside the gene matches: 6.

V usage is TRBV7-3 and J usage is TRBJ1-2; 10 bases align to TRBD1. Germline V gene lookup returns CDR1 SGHTA and CDR2 FQGTGA. J lost 8 bases, V lost 4 bases, and 4 bases had no gene match. This CDR3 is built from 13 residues. DNA of the CDR3: TGTGCCAGCAGCTACGGGACAGGGGTGGGCTACACCTTC. Encoded protein: CASSYGTGVGYTF.

There are a few counts of this clone. This chain joins TRBV5-1 and TRBJ2-7, with D maybe TRBD2 (5 bases). With 4 bases removed from V and 4 bases from J, the gap between germline ends came to 9 bases. Germline V gene data show CDR1 as SGHRS and CDR2 as YFSETQ. The CDR3 covers 12 residues. The CDR3 DNA reads as TGCGCCAGCAGCACGGACTGGTACGAGCAGTACTTC. Protein: CASSTDWYEQYF.